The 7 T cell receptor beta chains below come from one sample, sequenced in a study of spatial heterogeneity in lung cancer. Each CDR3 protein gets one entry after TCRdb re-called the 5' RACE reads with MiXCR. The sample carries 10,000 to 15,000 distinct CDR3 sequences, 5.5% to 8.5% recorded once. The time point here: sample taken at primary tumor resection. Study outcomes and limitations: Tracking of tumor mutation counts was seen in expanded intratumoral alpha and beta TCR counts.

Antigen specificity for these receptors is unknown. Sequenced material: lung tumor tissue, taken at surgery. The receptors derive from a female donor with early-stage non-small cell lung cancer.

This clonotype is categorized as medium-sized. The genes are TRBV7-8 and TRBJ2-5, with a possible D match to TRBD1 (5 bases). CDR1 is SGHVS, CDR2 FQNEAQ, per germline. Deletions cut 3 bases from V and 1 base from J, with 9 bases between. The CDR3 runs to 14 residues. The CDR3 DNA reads TGTGCCAGCAGCTTTGGTCAGGGCCAAGAGACCCAGTACTTC. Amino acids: CASSFGQGQETQYF.

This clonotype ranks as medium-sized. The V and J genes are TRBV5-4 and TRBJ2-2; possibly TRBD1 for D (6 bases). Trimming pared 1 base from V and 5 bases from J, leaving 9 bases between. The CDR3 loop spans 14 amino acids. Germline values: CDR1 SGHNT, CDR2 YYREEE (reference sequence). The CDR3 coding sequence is TGTGCCAGCAGCTTGCGACAGGTGACCGGGGAGCTGTTTTTT. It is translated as CASSLRQVTGELFF.

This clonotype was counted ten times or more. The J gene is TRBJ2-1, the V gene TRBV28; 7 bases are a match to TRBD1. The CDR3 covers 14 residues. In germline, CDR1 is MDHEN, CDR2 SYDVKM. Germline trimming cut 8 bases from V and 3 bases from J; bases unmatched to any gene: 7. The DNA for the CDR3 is TGTGCCAGCTGTGGACAGGAGAACTACAATGAGCAGTTCTTC. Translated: CASCGQENYNEQFF.

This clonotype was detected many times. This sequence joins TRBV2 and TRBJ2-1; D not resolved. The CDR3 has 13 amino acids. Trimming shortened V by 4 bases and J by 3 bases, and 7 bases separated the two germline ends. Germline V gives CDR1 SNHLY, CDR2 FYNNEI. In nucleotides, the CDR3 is TGTGCCAGCAGTGCCCTAGACTACAATGAGCAGTTCTTC. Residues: CASSALDYNEQFF.

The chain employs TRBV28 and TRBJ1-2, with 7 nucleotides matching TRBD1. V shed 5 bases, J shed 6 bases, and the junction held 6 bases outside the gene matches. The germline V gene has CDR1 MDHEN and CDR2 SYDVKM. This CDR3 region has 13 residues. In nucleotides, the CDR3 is TGTGCCAGCAGTACACTTGACAGGGATGGCTACACCTTC. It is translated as CASSTLDRDGYTF.

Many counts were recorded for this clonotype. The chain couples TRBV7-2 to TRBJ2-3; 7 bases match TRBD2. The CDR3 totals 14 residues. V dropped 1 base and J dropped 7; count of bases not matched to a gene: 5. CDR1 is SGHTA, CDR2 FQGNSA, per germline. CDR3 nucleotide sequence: TGTGCCAGCAGCTTAGGTACGGGAGGAAATACGCAGTATTTT. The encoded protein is CASSLGTGGNTQYF.

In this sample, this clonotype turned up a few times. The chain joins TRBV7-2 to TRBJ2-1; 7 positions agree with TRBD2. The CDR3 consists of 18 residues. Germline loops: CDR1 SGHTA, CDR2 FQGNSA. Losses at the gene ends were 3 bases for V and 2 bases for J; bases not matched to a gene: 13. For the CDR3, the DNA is TGTGCCAGCAGCTTTAGGAGTTTTGCGGGAGCTACCTACAATGAGCAGTTCTTC. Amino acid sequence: CASSFRSFAGATYNEQFF.